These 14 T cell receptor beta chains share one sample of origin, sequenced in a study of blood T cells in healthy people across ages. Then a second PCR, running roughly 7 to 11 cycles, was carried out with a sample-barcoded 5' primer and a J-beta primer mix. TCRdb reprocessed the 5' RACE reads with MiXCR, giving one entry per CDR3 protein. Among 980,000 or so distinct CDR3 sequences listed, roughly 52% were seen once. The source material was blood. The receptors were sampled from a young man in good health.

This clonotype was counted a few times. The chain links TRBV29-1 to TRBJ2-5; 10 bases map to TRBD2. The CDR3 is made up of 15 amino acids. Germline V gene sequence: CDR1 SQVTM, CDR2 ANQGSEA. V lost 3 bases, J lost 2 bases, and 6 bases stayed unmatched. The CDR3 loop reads CSVDSVAGGQETQYF. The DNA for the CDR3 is TGCAGCGTTGACTCGGTAGCGGGGGGACAAGAGACCCAGTACTTC.

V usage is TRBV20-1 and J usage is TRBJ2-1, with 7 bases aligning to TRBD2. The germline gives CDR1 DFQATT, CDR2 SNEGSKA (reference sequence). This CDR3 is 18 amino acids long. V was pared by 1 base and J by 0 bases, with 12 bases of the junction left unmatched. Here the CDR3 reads CSARGELAAFSSYNEQFF. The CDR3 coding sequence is TGCAGTGCTAGAGGTGAGCTAGCGGCATTCAGCTCCTACAATGAGCAGTTCTTC.

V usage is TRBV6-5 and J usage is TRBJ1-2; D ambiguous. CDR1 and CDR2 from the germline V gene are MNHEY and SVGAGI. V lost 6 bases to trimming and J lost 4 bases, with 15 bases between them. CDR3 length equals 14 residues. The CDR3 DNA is TGTGCCAGCAGATATGAATCGGGTTTCTATGGCTACACCTTC. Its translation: CASRYESGFYGYTF.

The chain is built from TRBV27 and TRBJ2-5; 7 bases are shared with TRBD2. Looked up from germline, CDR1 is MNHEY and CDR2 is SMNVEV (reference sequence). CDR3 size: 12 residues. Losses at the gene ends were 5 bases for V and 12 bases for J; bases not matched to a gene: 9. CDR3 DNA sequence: TGTGCCAGCAGTACCCCAGCGGGGACTGAGTACTTC. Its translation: CASSTPAGTEYF.

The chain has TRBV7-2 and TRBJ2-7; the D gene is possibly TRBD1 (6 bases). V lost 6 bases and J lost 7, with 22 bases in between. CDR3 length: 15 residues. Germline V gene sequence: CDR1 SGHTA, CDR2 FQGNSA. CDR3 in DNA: TGTGCCAGCAGTTTACAGGGTGGAAGTTACAATGAGCAGTACTTC. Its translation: CASSLQGGSYNEQYF.

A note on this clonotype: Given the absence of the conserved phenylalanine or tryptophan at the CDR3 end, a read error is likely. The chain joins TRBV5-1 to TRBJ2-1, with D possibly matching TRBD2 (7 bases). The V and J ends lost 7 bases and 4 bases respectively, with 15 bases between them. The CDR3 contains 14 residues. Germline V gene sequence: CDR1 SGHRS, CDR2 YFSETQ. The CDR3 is CASSPGGGYNEQFI. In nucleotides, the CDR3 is TGCGCCAGCTCCCCGGGGGGCGGGTACAATGAGCAGTTCATC.

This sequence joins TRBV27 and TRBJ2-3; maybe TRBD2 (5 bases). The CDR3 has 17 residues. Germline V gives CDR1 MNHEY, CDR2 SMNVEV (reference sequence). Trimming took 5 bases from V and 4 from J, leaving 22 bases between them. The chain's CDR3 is CASSAYRATAVADTQYF. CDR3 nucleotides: TGTGCCAGCAGTGCATACCGGGCCACAGCGGTCGCAGATACGCAGTATTTT.

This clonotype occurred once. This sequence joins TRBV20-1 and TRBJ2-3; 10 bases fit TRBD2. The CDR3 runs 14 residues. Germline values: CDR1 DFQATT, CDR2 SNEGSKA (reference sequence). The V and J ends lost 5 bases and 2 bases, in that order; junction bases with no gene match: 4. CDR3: CSAPAGGATDTQYF. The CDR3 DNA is TGCAGTGCTCCAGCGGGGGGGGCCACAGATACGCAGTATTTT.

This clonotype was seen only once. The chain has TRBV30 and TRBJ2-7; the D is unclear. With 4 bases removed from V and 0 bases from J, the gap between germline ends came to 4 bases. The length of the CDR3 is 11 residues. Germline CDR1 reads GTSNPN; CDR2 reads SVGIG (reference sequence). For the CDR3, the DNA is TGTGCCTGGACCCACTCCTACGAGCAGTACTTC. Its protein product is CAWTHSYEQYF.

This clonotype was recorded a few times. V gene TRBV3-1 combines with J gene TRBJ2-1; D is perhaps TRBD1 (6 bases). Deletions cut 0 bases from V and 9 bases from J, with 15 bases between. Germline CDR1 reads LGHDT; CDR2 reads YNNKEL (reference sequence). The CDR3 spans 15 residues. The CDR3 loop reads CASSQEAVIQGEQFF. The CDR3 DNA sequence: TGTGCCAGCAGCCAAGAAGCGGTTATACAGGGTGAGCAGTTCTTC.

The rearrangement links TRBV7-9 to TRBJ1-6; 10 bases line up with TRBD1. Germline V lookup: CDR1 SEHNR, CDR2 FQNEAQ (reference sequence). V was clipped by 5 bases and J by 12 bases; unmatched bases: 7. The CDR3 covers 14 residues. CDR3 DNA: TGTGCCAGCAGCACGACAGGGGGCGGTGAACCCCTCCACTTT. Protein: CASSTTGGGEPLHF.

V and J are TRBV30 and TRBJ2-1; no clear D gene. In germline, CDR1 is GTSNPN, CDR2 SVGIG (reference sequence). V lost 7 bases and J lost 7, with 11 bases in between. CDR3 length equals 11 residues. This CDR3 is CASRPHNEQFF. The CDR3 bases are TGTGCCTCGCGCCCCCATAATGAGCAGTTCTTC. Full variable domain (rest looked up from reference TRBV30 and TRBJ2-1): SQTIHQWPATLVQPVGSPLSLECTVEGTSNPNLYWYRQAAGRGLQLLFYSVGIGQISSEVPQNLSASRPQDRQFILSSKKLLLSDSGFYLCASRPHNEQFFGPGTRLTVL.

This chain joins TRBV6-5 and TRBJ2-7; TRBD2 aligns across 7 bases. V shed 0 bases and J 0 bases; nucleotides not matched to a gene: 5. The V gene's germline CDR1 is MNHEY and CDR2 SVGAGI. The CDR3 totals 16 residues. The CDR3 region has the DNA TGTGCCAGCAGTTACTCGGGACTACGGAGCTCCTACGAGCAGTACTTC. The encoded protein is CASSYSGLRSSYEQYF.

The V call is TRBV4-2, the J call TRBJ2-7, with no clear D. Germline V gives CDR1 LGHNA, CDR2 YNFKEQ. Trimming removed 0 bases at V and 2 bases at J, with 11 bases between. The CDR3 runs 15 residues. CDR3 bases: TGTGCCAGCAGCCAAGAATCGTCCGGACCCTACGAGCAGTACTTC. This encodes CASSQESSGPYEQYF.